Shown below are 14 T cell receptor beta chains from a single sample sequenced in a study of CD8+ T cells in alopecia areata. Sorting of pooled cutaneous lymph node cells was based on CD4, CD8alpha, NKG2D, NKG2ACE and other markers. Sequencing templates came from extracted RNA that was reverse transcribed into cDNA. Sequencing used immunoSEQ multiplex PCR; TCRdb keeps in-frame clones, though not all of them. Listed here are more than 250,000 clones without any singletons, the top ten holding more than 0.95%. Material: CD4+ T cells sorted from a lymph node. The receptors here all came from a C3H/HeJ mouse with alopecia areata. For this mouse line, the MHC haplotype is H2-k.

Of note for this clone: Genes and germline come from the mouse. The CDR3 end lies 4 residues beyond the end of the read and is filled in from the germline J gene. The chain couples TRBV13-1 to TRBJ2-5; D is possibly TRBD1 (6 bases). Germline CDR1 is NSHNY and CDR2 is SYGAGN. The CDR3 is 14 residues long. V gave up 2 bases and J gave up 2 bases, with 9 bases separating them. CDR3 region: CASSEGTIQDTQYF. The sequenced part of the CDR3 DNA is TGTGCCAGCAGTGAGGGGACAATCCAAGAC.

A few counts support this clone. All gene names here are mouse names. Read sequence stops 4 residues before the CDR3 end, and the germline J gene provides the missing end. The sample contains more than one DNA sequence encoding this CDR3. The chain links TRBV13-1 to TRBJ2-5; D might be TRBD2 (6 bases). Trimming took 0 bases from V and 3 from J, leaving 8 bases between them. The CDR3 contains 14 residues. CDR1 is NSHNY, CDR2 SYGAGN, per germline. CDR3 amino acids: CASSDATGQDTQYF. The CDR3 DNA, read in part, is TGTGCCAGCAGTGATGCGACTGGACAAGAC.

This clone was counted at least ten times. Mouse names are used for the genes. The CDR3 end falls 4 residues outside the read, so it is completed with the germline J gene. The V call is TRBV1, the J call TRBJ2-7; unclear D gene. The CDR3 has 13 amino acids. Trimming cost V 3 bases and J 2 bases, with 8 bases left between them. Germline CDR1 reads NSQYPW; CDR2 reads LRSPGD (reference sequence). The CDR3 loop is CTCSATNTYEQYF. CDR3 bases read: TGCACCTGCAGTGCGACAAACACCTAT.

Worth noting for this clone: All gene names here are mouse names. The sequenced fragment ends 3 residues before the CDR3 boundary, so the rest is inferred from the germline J gene. This sequence joins TRBV19 and TRBJ1-6; 10 bases map to TRBD1. TRBJ1-6 carries the ORF label, with uncertain function. With 5 bases clipped from V and 7 bases from J, the junction kept 6 bases outside the gene matches. Germline V gene lookup returns CDR1 FNHDT and CDR2 SITEND (reference sequence). This CDR3 is built from 15 residues. The CDR3 DNA, read in part, is TGTGCCAGCAGCCCGGGACAGGGGAGGAATTCGCCC. It encodes CASSPGQGRNSP. The full CDR3 protein is CASSPGQGRNSPLYF.

In its sample, this clone was seen a few times. Any gene name here is a mouse gene name. The read gets to within 4 residues of the CDR3 end, and the germline J gene fills in the rest. The same CDR3 arises from other DNA sequences in this sample as well. V and J are TRBV17 and TRBJ2-1, with 11 bases fitting TRBD2. This CDR3 has 14 residues. Trimming at V came to 3 bases and at J to 6 bases, leaving 1 base not matched to a gene. In germline, CDR1 is MNHDT, CDR2 YYDKIL. The CDR3 DNA, read in part, is TGTGCTAGCAGTAGGGACTGGGGGGTTGCT. Translated: CASSRDWGVA. Given in full, the CDR3 is CASSRDWGVAEQFF.

This clone was picked up a small number of times. This may arise from a read error, as a much more abundant clone is one base away. Genes and germline are mouse. Read coverage stops 4 residues before the CDR3 terminus; the germline J gene supplies the remainder. The identical CDR3 is also encoded by other nucleotide sequences in the sample. This chain uses TRBV13-1 with TRBJ2-4; D unresolved. This CDR3 has 13 amino acids. The germline gives CDR1 NSHNY, CDR2 SYGAGN. With 2 bases removed from V and 0 bases from J, the gap between germline ends came to 4 bases. CDR3 sequence: CASSDRSQNTLYF. CDR3 DNA (partial): TGTGCCAGCAGTGACAGAAGTCAAAAC.

This clone was recorded a few times. Germline and genes: mouse. The read comes to an end 3 residues before the CDR3 does, leaving the germline J gene to fill in the end. The V call is TRBV5, the J call TRBJ1-6; D may be TRBD1 (6 bases). TRBJ1-6 is sorted into the ORF group, with uncertain function. CDR1 LGHNA and CDR2 YNLKQL come from the germline V gene (reference sequence). The CDR3 loop spans 14 amino acids. V was shortened by 0 bases and J by 10 bases, with 10 bases between the two germline ends. This chain's CDR3 is CASSQDLGASPLYF. Incomplete CDR3 DNA: TGTGCCAGCAGCCAAGATCTGGGGGCGTCGCCC.

On this clone itself: Each gene name is a mouse one. The CDR3 goes on 3 residues after the read ends, and that part is filled in from the germline J gene. V gene TRBV13-2 combines with J gene TRBJ1-6; 10 bases are a match to TRBD1. TRBJ1-6 falls under the ORF class, with uncertain function. The CDR3 contains 16 residues. V trimming: 2 bases; J trimming: 9 bases; junction bases outside the gene matches: 8. Germline values: CDR1 NNHNN, CDR2 SYGAGS (reference sequence). CDR3 bases read: TGTGCCAGCGGTGAGGGGACAGGGGAAAGAGGTTCGCCC. This codes for CASGEGTGERGSP. The full CDR3 is CASGEGTGERGSPLYF.

Remarks on this clone: Gene and germline names: mouse. The CDR3 extends 4 residues past the end of the read, so its final part is completed from the germline J gene. Other nucleotide sequences in the sample specify the same CDR3. The chain is built from TRBV5 and TRBJ1-1, with a weak D call TRBD1 (5 bases). Trimming took 4 bases from V and 0 from J, leaving 9 bases between them. The CDR3 length is 14 residues. Germline V lookup: CDR1 LGHNA, CDR2 YNLKQL (reference sequence). The DNA read from the CDR3 is TGTGCCAGCAGCCCCCAGGGAACAAACACA. This gives the protein CASSPQGTNT. The whole CDR3 protein is CASSPQGTNTEVFF.

There are a few counts of this clone. The germline and genes are mouse ones. The DNA ends 4 residues before the CDR3 does, and the rest of the CDR3 is filled in from the germline J gene. At the DNA level, this CDR3 is encoded by other sequences in the same sample as well. The J gene is TRBJ1-1, the V gene TRBV14, with D hard to call. V lost 4 bases to trimming and J lost 1 base, with 5 bases between them. Germline V gives CDR1 SGHDT, CDR2 FRDEAV. This CDR3 is 12 amino acids long. The sequenced CDR3 bases are TGTGCCAGCAGTCCAGGAAACACA. It yields the protein CASSPGNT. The complete CDR3 sequence is CASSPGNTEVFF.

As for this clone: Gene names and germline refer to mouse. The CDR3 goes on 4 residues after the read ends, and that part is filled in from the germline J gene. The V gene is TRBV13-2, the J gene TRBJ1-2; 7 positions agree with TRBD1. The germline V gene encodes CDR1 NNHNN and CDR2 SYGAGS (reference sequence). With V trimmed by 3 bases and J by 3 bases, 2 bases remained unmatched. CDR3 size: 13 residues. Partial CDR3 DNA: TGTGCCAGCGGTGTCCAGGGGGACTCC. This gives the protein CASGVQGDS. The whole CDR3 sequence is CASGVQGDSDYTF.

To note about this clone: Genes and germline come from the mouse. Coverage ceases 4 residues before the CDR3 finishes, and the germline J gene fills in the end. V and J are TRBV31 and TRBJ1-2, with 10 positions matching TRBD1. V lost 5 bases to trimming and J lost 0 bases; unmatched junction nucleotides: 0. CDR3 length: 13 residues. Per the germline V gene, CDR1 is GKSSPN and CDR2 is SITVG. Partial CDR3 DNA: TGTGCCTGGGGGACAGGGGCAAACTCC. It encodes CAWGTGANS. The CDR3 as a whole reads CAWGTGANSDYTF.

Points on this clone: The gene names here belong to mouse. The read ends 4 residues early relative to the CDR3; the germline J gene fills the gap. The V gene is TRBV13-1, the J gene TRBJ1-2, with 9 bases lining up with TRBD1. Germline CDR1 is NSHNY and CDR2 is SYGAGN. The CDR3 loop spans 15 amino acids. The ends lost 1 base at V and 3 bases at J; junction bases unmatched: 4. The CDR3 is CASSDLRDRDSDYTF. The sequenced CDR3 bases are TGTGCCAGCAGTGATCTCCGGGACAGGGACTCC.

In its sample, this clone was seen a few times. Genes and germline are mouse. The sequenced fragment ends 4 residues before the CDR3 boundary, so the rest is inferred from the germline J gene. The chain uses TRBV13-1 and TRBJ2-1; 9 nucleotides line up with TRBD1. V trimming: 5 bases; J trimming: 4 bases; junction bases outside the gene matches: 4. CDR1 and CDR2 from the germline V gene are NSHNY and SYGAGN. The CDR3 has 14 residues. This CDR3 is CASSGQGKYAEQFF. Incomplete CDR3 DNA: TGTGCCAGCAGCGGACAGGGGAAGTATGCT.